This TCR beta chain appears in the sequencing data of a study of T cells in women clearing cervical HPV infection. Study-wide background: Control women cleared a single incident HPV16 infection within 12 months. Controls gave blood once infection was undetectable; cases at lesion identification.

General observations from the study: Cases and controls were distinguished at AUC around 0.87 by richness and V genes. CIN3+ cases had significantly higher TCR repertoire richness than controls, but evenness did not differ.

Some clones are missing from TCRdb's copy, which holds only in-frame ones; the method was immunoSEQ multiplex PCR. The sample has 30,000 to 40,000 clones, and its top ten clones hold approximately 7.2%. CDR1 is SGHDT and CDR2 is YYEEEE in the germline V gene. This CDR3 contains 14 residues. V shed 0 bases and J shed 0 bases, with 7 bases lying between them. Notes on this clone: Its target is unknown. From the germline J gene comes the end of the CDR3, since the read stops 3 residues before it.

The J gene is TRBJ2-7, the V gene TRBV5-6; possible D gene TRBD1, 5 bases. The sequence derives from a woman aged 18 to 75 with a cervical HPV16 infection that either progressed to CIN3+ or cleared (not recorded which). The material sequenced was blood buffy coat. The CDR3 spells CASSLGQSSYEQYF. The DNA read from the CDR3 is TGTGCCAGCAGCTTGGGACAGAGCTCCTACGAG. Full variable domain (outside the CDR3, taken from reference TRBV5-6 and TRBJ2-7): DAGVTQSPTHLIKTRGQQVTLRCSPKSGHDTVSWYQQALGQGPQFIFQYYEEEERQRGNFPDRFSGHQFPNYSSELNVNALLLGDSALYLCASSLGQSSYEQYFGPGTRLTVT.